This TCR beta chain was documented in a study of cytomegalovirus exposure and HLA in healthy donors (dated by TCRdb to 2015 to 2018). Study-level background: An earlier analysis of some 550 of the donors reported more than 250 Gb of sequence data and some 120 million unique TCR beta sequences from 150 million to 200 million T cells. Roughly 290 gigabases of sequencing data and tens of millions of unique TCR sequences made up an early release that covered 500 to 700 HLA-typed donors. Of the approximately 400 genotyped donors, 65% to 90% fell in the genetic ancestry cluster associated with self-reported Caucasian donors. The study was designed to test whether signatures of past pathogen exposure could be identified by cataloging public T cell receptors. The T cell repertoires of 670 or so subjects were profiled by immunosequencing and related to cytomegalovirus serostatus. Along with the roughly 610-subject first cohort, a separate validation cohort of approximately 110 different subjects was used. To predict cytomegalovirus infection status, the study combined high-throughput TCR immunosequencing, statistical association of individual TCRs with disease status, and machine learning. In a later analysis, previously published TCR beta repertoires from 600 to 850 donors were re-analyzed and high-resolution HLA genotyping was added so that TCR occurrence patterns could be studied. Rather than drawing on any new phenotypic data, the later analysis identified candidate immune exposures from TCR beta sequences and the way those sequences occurred across donors. An earlier analysis of 587 of the donors used high-throughput TCR beta sequencing to judge whether each TCR beta V gene segment behaved as functional or pseudogenic. Alongside the repertoire data, information on donor age, sex, ethnicity and CMV serostatus was compiled. Genome-wide SNP genotypes for about three fifths of the 666 donors were used in a later genetic analysis, which treated that subset as a discovery cohort. All discovery cohort repertoires had been generated using a single sequencing platform. Class I and class II HLA loci were covered by the typing at four-digit resolution. The number of donors typed differed by locus, with roughly 620-630 for A, B, C, DRB1 and DQB1, roughly 520 for DQA1, 600 to 610 for DPA1, and roughly 450 for DPB1. Because of strong linkage in the cohort, a handful of DR-DQ haplotypes were treated as single units for association and clustering. On average, about 240,000 unique TCR beta nucleotide sequences were sequenced per donor among a few hundred genotyped donors of the cohort, with about 19% of those sequences being non-productive.

As concerns this clone: Its antigen remains unidentified. Per-nucleotide qualities are absent, and no much larger clonotype sits a single base away.

For CDR1 and CDR2, the germline V gene lists SQVTM and ANQGSEA. From cysteine to phenylalanine, the CDR3 is 11 amino acids long. Only CDR3 DNA is held: 33 bases, read in frame from base 1. The cohort comprised approximately 700 healthy bone marrow donors. All cohort members were sampled while nominally healthy, although unrecorded immune exposures were likely present. Of the 670 or so cohort members, almost 300 had positive CMV serostatus and around 350 had negative CMV serostatus, and CMV serostatus was not recorded for the donor. A peripheral blood sample was provided by each donor, and peripheral blood mononuclear cells were used for TCR beta sequencing. The Qiagen DNeasy Blood Extraction Kit was used to extract genomic DNA from the blood cell samples. The library was obtained by the immunoSEQ multiplex PCR assay. For the multiplex PCR, a mixture combining 60 forward primers for TCR Vbeta segments and 13 reverse primers for TCR Jbeta segments was used. A multiplex PCR assay on genomic DNA amplified the CDR3 region of rearranged TCR beta genes. The amplified TCR beta libraries were sequenced on the Illumina HiSeq System as 87-base-pair reads. The published analysis was carried out like this. A later analysis counted 75 million to 100 million unique TCR beta chains across the 666 repertoires, and about 10 million of these chains were shared by at least two donors. Raw reads were error-corrected and collapsed into unique sequences with a nearest-neighbor algorithm that merged closely related sequences to remove PCR and sequencing errors. To assign V, D and J gene segments, CDR3 sequences were aligned to IMGT reference sequences. Each retained sequence needed at least a six-nucleotide match to both a V gene segment and a J gene segment. Rearrangements were classified as productive when the CDR3 lacked stop codons and remained in frame with V and J, and all other rearrangements were classified as non-productive. CDR3 was defined by IMGT convention, running from the second conserved V-encoded cysteine to the conserved J-encoded phenylalanine. In an earlier analysis of some 550 of the donors, sequences lacking an unambiguous match to a single V gene segment were excluded. An earlier analysis of 587 of the donors classified V segments as functional when productive rearrangements were above 56.7% and as segregating when the standard deviation between donors was above 5%. A statistical classification framework was built for diagnosing cytomegalovirus status from the catalog of TCR beta chain sequences. A later analysis assigned V and J genes by comparing TCR nucleotide sequences with IMGT/GENE-DB human TR gene sequences. The TCRdist pipeline was used in a later analysis to assign CDR3 sequences and most-parsimonious VDJ recombination scenarios. In a later analysis, each TCR beta chain was defined by its CDR3 amino acid sequence together with its V-gene family, and reads without a unique V-gene family were excluded. A later analysis removed 500 to 650 highly shared, low-generation-probability nucleotide sequences to deal with suspected cross-contamination and a sequencing artifact. A later analysis calculated a clonal expansion index for each public chain from normalized within-repertoire ranks of inferred template counts. A later analysis computed generation probabilities with a VDJ recombination model fitted to out-of-frame rearrangements, and checked the results against IGoR. A later analysis scored TCR-TCR, TCR-HLA and TCR-CMV co-occurrence with hypergeometric tests, applying a repertoire-size bias correction to TCR pairs. A later analysis estimated false discovery rates by permuting HLA or CMV assignments 20 times. In a later analysis, co-occurring TCRs were grouped using DBSCAN, and TCRdist sequence similarity was added for clustering within HLA-allele-positive subsets. Repertoires with fewer than 30,000 or more than 120,000 public chains were left out of co-occurrence clustering, as were about 5 repertoires with anomalous nucleotide sharing. This is the immuneACCESS table as TCRdb keeps it, with only in-frame sequences that have V and J called. A part of the clones is gone; compared with another copy, unresolved V genes explain less than half, and the rest is unexplained. V and J calls and clone size are as listed in that table; D and trimming were resolved from the DNA. The sample table records around 98,000 clones; more than 65% of these occur just once. Approximately 9.2% of the sample goes to the ten largest clones.

General conclusions and limits of the study: According to a later analysis, most CMV-associated TCR beta chains appeared to be HLA-restricted, and the HLA associations seemed to be driven largely by CMV exposure. A cluster of highly shared sequence variants was judged likely to be a technical artifact of the sequencing pipeline. Because some donors lacked HLA typing at each locus, the association tests relied only on the typed subset. A later analysis found that TCR association rates varied across HLA loci, with DRB1 alleles showing the most associated TCRs and HLA-C alleles the fewest. The authors suggested that the approach could potentially be generalized to other disease states and immunological phenotypes. A later genetic analysis associated a missense DCLRE1C variant with V-gene and J-gene trimming of TCR beta chains, and an independent cohort replicated the association. A later genetic analysis reported fewer N-insertions in productive TCRs among donors in an Asian-associated ancestry cluster than the approximately 670-donor mean. Linkage disequilibrium might explain the correlated functional status among segregating V segments, but an unknown experimental factor could not be excluded. In this cohort, only TCR beta chains were sequenced, and detectable features were limited by the absence of alpha or paired-chain data. In a later analysis, HLA-associated TCR beta chains showed more clonal expansion and lower generation probabilities than non-associated chains that were equally common. While some public TCRs were present in many individuals, most TCR sequences turned up only very rarely across donors. A later analysis reported that several top co-occurrence clusters appeared linked to parvovirus B19, influenza, CMV and Epstein-Barr virus. The only immune exposure information available for the cohort was CMV serostatus. In vitro tests confirmed that a few of the cytomegalovirus-associated TCR beta chains recognize cytomegalovirus antigens. Some IMGT-functional V segments, including TRBV6-2 and TRBV6-3, could not be told apart with the 87-base-pair reads, so those segments were excluded. The classifier was reported to diagnose cytomegalovirus status with high specificity and sensitivity in both the original cohort and the validation cohort. A further reported finding was that TCR beta sequences accurately predicted the HLA-A and HLA-B alleles for most subjects in the first cohort. The study listed 150 to 200 TCR beta chains as associated with cytomegalovirus. An earlier analysis of some 560 of the donors showed that most TCR beta V segments appeared in productive rearrangements either about 87% or about 30% of the time, which broadly matched IMGT annotations. Sequencing depth was assumed to be roughly uniform across donors in the presence/absence analyses, though that assumption may not hold. Strong co-occurrence of HLA alleles, especially DR and DQ, made assigning TCR associations to individual alleles difficult. A later analysis associated about 17,000 TCR beta sequences with specific HLA alleles at a false discovery rate of 0.05. Because counts were too low, 15 or so rarely observed V segments, including chromosome 9 orphons, were excluded from the earlier analysis of around 640 of the donors.

The chain couples TRBV29-1 to TRBJ1-3; the D gene cannot be named for sure. The clonotype was recovered from a human donor in good health. Sequencing was done on a sample of PBMCs. The DNA sequence is given as TGCGCCTCTAACTCTGGAAACACCATATATTTT. It translates as CASNSGNTIYF. The full variable domain, with segments outside the CDR3 supplied by the reference TRBV29-1 and TRBJ1-3 proteins, appears as SAVISQKPSRDICQRGTSLTIQCQVDSQVTMMFWYRQQPGQSLTLIATANQGSEATYESGFVIDKFPISRPNLTFSTLTVSNMSPEDSSIYLCASNSGNTIYFGEGSWLTVV.